The 7 T cell receptor beta chains below come from one sample, sequenced in a study of T cells in Graves' hyperthyroidism and ophthalmopathy (dated by TCRdb to between 2019 and 2020). Library generation was performed with multiplex PCR. Sequencing instrument: Illumina HiSeq 2000. Amplification of TCR beta CDR3 regions was carried out from RNA transcripts. The TCR CDR3 was subjected to a first round of RT-PCR using the HTBI primer set and the Qiagen OneStep RT-PCR kit. TCRdb redid the processing of the public reads, applying fastp at Q25 and MiXCR, and retained in-frame beta chains. Merged by CDR3 protein, the rows form single entries marked with the most common genes and DNA. The sample table lists about 410,000 distinct CDR3 sequences, roughly 15% of them with a count of one. The leading ten clones occupy roughly a fifth of the sample. Sequenced: blood. Source of these receptors: a woman in her twenties or thirties with Graves' ophthalmopathy.

This clonotype was counted many times. The chain has TRBV7-2 and TRBJ1-4; D unresolved. CDR3 length: 17 residues. Germline V gives CDR1 SGHTA, CDR2 FQGNSA. The germline V and J ends were trimmed by 0 bases and 10 bases, with 21 bases remaining between them. The CDR3 DNA is TGTGCCAGCAGCTTAGCCACAGCATGGGTCCGGCCAGGAAAACTGTTTTTT. It is translated as CASSLATAWVRPGKLFF.

The rearrangement links TRBV7-8 to TRBJ1-2; D is perhaps TRBD1 (5 bases). The CDR3 length is 14 residues. CDR1 and CDR2 (germline): SGHVS, FQNEAQ. V lost 1 base and J 4 bases, leaving 10 bases between the germline ends. CDR3 DNA: TGTGCCAGCAGCTTAGGGGCTGACAGCTATGGCTACACCTTC. It is translated as CASSLGADSYGYTF.

This clonotype was recorded many times. The chain combines TRBV28 with TRBJ2-1; 7 bases are a match to TRBD1. Germline V gene lookup returns CDR1 MDHEN and CDR2 SYDVKM. Losses at the gene ends were 3 bases for V and 0 bases for J; bases not matched to a gene: 5. This CDR3 spans 16 amino acids. The CDR3 region is CASSFSWTGSYNEQFF. In DNA form, the CDR3 reads TGTGCCAGCAGTTTTTCCTGGACAGGCTCCTACAATGAGCAGTTCTTC.

The chain uses TRBV24-1 and TRBJ1-3; 7 nucleotides line up with TRBD1. Germline lookup yields CDR1 KGHDR and CDR2 SFDVKD. The CDR3 contains 14 residues. V dropped 4 bases and J dropped 5; count of bases not matched to a gene: 4. In nucleotides, the CDR3 is TGTGCCACCAGTGACGGGACAGCGAGAAACACCATATATTTT. Protein: CATSDGTARNTIYF.

This clonotype has at least ten counts. This chain joins TRBV6-1 and TRBJ2-7, with 8 bases matching TRBD1. CDR3 length: 15 residues. From germline, CDR1 is MNHNS and CDR2 SASEGT. V trimming: 11 bases; J trimming: 2 bases; junction bases outside the gene matches: 14. The CDR3 bases are TGTGCCTCTCTCGGAGGCCAGGACAGGGCCTACGAGCAGTACTTC. Its translation: CASLGGQDRAYEQYF.

This clonotype was seen only a few times. This rearrangement joins TRBV9 to TRBJ2-3; D not resolved. There are 13 residues in the CDR3. V shed 3 bases and J shed 6 bases, with 11 bases lying between them. The germline CDR1 and CDR2 sequences are SGDLS and YYNGEE. The DNA for the CDR3 is TGTGCCAGCAGCGCGTCTACCGGGGATACGCAGTATTTT. Translation gives CASSASTGDTQYF.

This clonotype was observed at least ten times. This sequence joins TRBV24-1 and TRBJ2-2, with D unresolved. Germline-derived CDR1 and CDR2 are KGHDR and SFDVKD. Trimming pared 4 bases from V and 6 bases from J, leaving 14 bases between. The length of the CDR3 is 15 residues. CDR3 sequence reads: CATSEGSSRAGELFF. In nucleotides, the CDR3 is TGTGCCACCAGTGAGGGGTCCTCAAGGGCCGGGGAGCTGTTTTTT.